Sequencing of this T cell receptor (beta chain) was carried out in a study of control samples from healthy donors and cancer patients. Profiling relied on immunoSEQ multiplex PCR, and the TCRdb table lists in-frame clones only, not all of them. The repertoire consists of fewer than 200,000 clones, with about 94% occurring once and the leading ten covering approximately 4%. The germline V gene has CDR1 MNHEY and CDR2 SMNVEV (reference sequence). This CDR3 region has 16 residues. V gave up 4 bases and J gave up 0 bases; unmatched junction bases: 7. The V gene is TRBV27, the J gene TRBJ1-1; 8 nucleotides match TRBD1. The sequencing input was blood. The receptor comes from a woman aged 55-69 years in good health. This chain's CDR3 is CASSSRTGNMNTEAFF. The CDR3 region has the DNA TGTGCCAGCAGTTCCCGGACAGGGAATATGAACACTGAAGCTTTCTTT.